This entry lists 13 T cell receptor beta chains sequenced from one sample in a study of blood T cell repertoires in COVID-19. Assay used: immunoSEQ multiplex PCR; TCRdb lists only in-frame clones, some missing. The table has tens of thousands of clones, 82% seen once; the top ten hold 15% to 20%. Sequencing was done on a sample of peripheral blood. The receptors derive from a human donor in a cohort sampled during active COVID-19.

This clone is a singleton in its sample. The chain joins TRBV12-3 or TRBV12-4 to TRBJ1-1; weak D call: TRBD1 (5 bases). The CDR3 covers 13 residues. The ends were cut back, 3 bases at V and 5 bases at J, with 10 bases in the middle. CDR3 sequence (DNA): TGTGCCAGCAGTTTTGTCGGGGGAACTGAAGCTTTCTTT. Translation: CASSFVGGTEAFF.

The V and J genes are TRBV5-6 and TRBJ2-7, with 14 bases matching TRBD2. This CDR3 is built from 16 residues. Germline V gene lookup returns CDR1 SGHDT and CDR2 YYEEEE. V shed 4 bases and J 0 bases; nucleotides not matched to a gene: 3. The CDR3 region is CASSTGLAGDSYEQYF. The CDR3 region has the DNA TGTGCCAGCAGCACGGGACTAGCGGGGGACTCCTACGAGCAGTACTTC.

The rearrangement joins TRBV4-3 to TRBJ2-7; 7 bases are a match to TRBD1. Germline-derived CDR1 and CDR2 are LGHNA and YSLEER. Trimming at V came to 1 base and at J to 0 bases, leaving 9 bases not matched to a gene. This CDR3 comprises 17 residues. CDR3 DNA sequence: TGCGCCAGCAGCCAAGTCTATGGGACAGAGAGCTCCTACGAGCAGTACTTC. Its translation: CASSQVYGTESSYEQYF.

The rearrangement joins TRBV27 to TRBJ1-2, with D unclear. This CDR3 region has 14 residues. The V gene lost 4 bases and the J gene lost 7 bases, with 16 bases spanning the gap. Looked up from germline, CDR1 is MNHEY and CDR2 is SMNVEV (reference sequence). CDR3 sequence (DNA): TGTGCCAGCAGTTCCCCTGGGCGGGTGGGTGGCTACACCTTC. Translation gives CASSSPGRVGGYTF.

V usage is TRBV4-1 and J usage is TRBJ2-5; D not resolved. In germline, CDR1 is MGHRA, CDR2 YSYEKL. V shed 1 base and J shed 5 bases, with 11 bases lying between them. The CDR3 contains 14 residues. The CDR3 DNA sequence: TGCGCCAGCAGCCAAGGGTGGGCTGGGGAGACCCAGTACTTC. Translation gives CASSQGWAGETQYF.

This clone has a handful of counts. The CDR3 bases are TGTGCCAGCAGCAATCCCAAGGGGCCGCTGCTTAGGGGCTACACCTTC. Translated, it gives CASSNPKGPLLRGYTF. The chain uses TRBV21-1 and TRBJ1-2; the D segment call TRBD1 is taken from the table without a DNA check. TRBV21-1 is a documented pseudogene. The CDR3 is 16 residues long.

This chain joins TRBV27 and TRBJ1-6; 8 bases align to TRBD1. CDR3 length equals 16 residues. V gave up 0 bases and J gave up 10 bases; unmatched junction bases: 8. The germline V gene encodes CDR1 MNHEY and CDR2 SMNVEV (reference sequence). This CDR3 is CASSLSVAGGDSPLHF. The CDR3 DNA reads TGTGCCAGCAGTTTATCCGTCGCAGGGGGCGACTCACCCCTCCACTTT.

The chain uses TRBV5-1 and TRBJ1-1; 10 bases line up with TRBD1. The V gene end was trimmed by 0 bases and the J gene end by 2 bases; junction bases not matched to a gene: 10. CDR3 size: 18 residues. Germline V lookup: CDR1 SGHRS, CDR2 YFSETQ. The CDR3 DNA reads as TGCGCCAGCAGCTTGGCTTGGACAGGGGGTTCTCGTAACACTGAAGCTTTCTTT. It is translated as CASSLAWTGGSRNTEAFF.

The chain combines TRBV6-5 with TRBJ1-1; TRBD1 might be the D (5 bases). In germline, CDR1 is MNHEY, CDR2 SVGAGI. Trimming took off 6 bases at V and 10 bases at J, with 18 bases between the two ends. This CDR3 contains 13 residues. CDR3 in amino acids: CASSPPGSLGAFF. CDR3 DNA sequence: TGTGCCAGCAGCCCCCCAGGGTCTTTAGGAGCTTTCTTT.

The V gene is TRBV5-8, the J gene TRBJ2-7; D is perhaps TRBD2 (6 bases). The germline V gene has CDR1 SGHTS and CDR2 YDEGEE. V lost 6 bases to trimming and J lost 11 bases, with 18 bases between them. CDR3 length: 12 residues. This chain's CDR3 is CASTGDSLIKYF. The CDR3 DNA reads TGTGCCAGCACCGGGGACTCCCTTATCAAGTACTTC. Together with reference TRBV5-8 and TRBJ2-7, the CDR3 gives the full variable domain: EAGVTQSPTHLIKTRGQQATLRCSPISGHTSVYWYQQALGLGLQFLLWYDEGEERNRGNFPPRFSGRQFPNYSSELNVNALELEDSALYLCASTGDSLIKYFGPGTRLTVT.

The chain is built from TRBV10-1 and TRBJ2-5; 8 bases are shared with TRBD1. V shed 6 bases, J shed 4 bases, and the junction held 34 bases outside the gene matches. CDR1 is WNHNN and CDR2 is SYGVQD in the germline V gene (reference sequence). This CDR3 spans 23 amino acids. The CDR3 region is CASRRDRSRADTARVRHGETQYF. CDR3 nucleotide sequence: TGCGCCAGCAGAAGGGACAGGTCCAGGGCAGACACGGCGCGGGTCAGGCACGGAGAGACCCAGTACTTC.

The chain links TRBV18 to TRBJ2-7; 7 positions match TRBD1. J lost 1 base, V lost 0 bases, and 3 bases had no gene match. The CDR3 loop spans 15 amino acids. Germline values: CDR1 KGHSH, CDR2 LQKENI. DNA of the CDR3: TGTGCCAGCTCACCACCGACAGGGAGATCCTACGAGCAGTACTTC. Encoded protein: CASSPPTGRSYEQYF.

This chain uses TRBV12-3 or TRBV12-4 with TRBJ2-5, with a possible D match to TRBD2 (5 bases). Trimming took 5 bases from V and 4 from J, leaving 8 bases between them. CDR3 size: 12 residues. CDR3 sequence reads: CASSPAGETQYF. The CDR3 DNA reads as TGTGCCAGCAGTCCCGCGGGAGAGACCCAGTACTTC.